Given below is one T cell receptor beta chain in context. Its antigen remains unidentified. This entry is derived from a study of OX40 agonist ivuxolimab in advanced cancers. Study summary: Partial responses, seen in three patients, involved one hepatocellular carcinoma and two cutaneous melanomas. Overall study findings and caveats: Average numbers of expanded clones were greater in CD8+ T cells than in CD4+.

Clones were sequenced by immunoSEQ multiplex PCR, and TCRdb holds only the in-frame ones, with some missing. The sample lists over 50,000 clones; 80% to 95% were seen once. The germline gives CDR1 LNHDA, CDR2 SQIVND (reference sequence). The CDR3 loop spans 13 amino acids. Between the trimmed V and J ends, which lost 5 bases and 5 bases, there was a span of 12 bases. This sequence originates from an adult with an advanced solid tumor such as melanoma, head and neck, liver or kidney cancer. The sequencing used CD4+ or CD8+ T cells sorted from blood, collected in a trial of the OX40 agonist ivuxolimab. The rearrangement joins TRBV19 to TRBJ1-1; D call uncertain. This chain's CDR3 is CASSPGSSTEAFF. The DNA for the CDR3 is TGTGCCAGTAGTCCGGGGTCATCAACTGAAGCTTTCTTT. The whole variable domain, remainder taken from reference TRBV19 and TRBJ1-1, is DGGITQSPKYLFRKEGQNVTLSCEQNLNHDAMYWYRQDPGQGLRLIYYSQIVNDFQKGDIAEGYSVSREKKESFPLTVTSAQKNPTAFYLCASSPGSSTEAFFGQGTRLTVV.